A single sample is the source of the 21 T cell receptor beta chains below, sequenced in a study of T cell repertoires in cytomegalovirus infection. No antigen has been identified for these receptors. MiXCR, applied by TCRdb to the reads, yields one record per CDR3 protein. The table includes fewer than 1,000,000 distinct CDR3 sequences, around 30% detected once. Sequences were derived from cultured CD8+ T cells from PBMCs, sampled from culture after CMV antigen stimulation. The receptors come from a human donor in good health (CMV status not recorded). Some clones in this sample may be carry-over from other donors' samples.

The rearrangement links TRBV5-4 to TRBJ1-6; tentative D call: TRBD1 (6 bases). Germline loops: CDR1 SGHNT, CDR2 YYREEE (reference sequence). The CDR3 length is 14 residues. V was shortened by 4 bases and J by 8 bases, with 13 bases between the two germline ends. The CDR3 sequence is CASSADSLDSPLHF. Written as DNA, the CDR3 is TGTGCCAGCAGCGCGGACAGTCTTGATTCACCCCTCCACTTT.

The gene calls are TRBV7-4 and TRBJ1-5, with 8 bases identical to TRBD1. The V gene's germline CDR1 is SGHVT and CDR2 SQSDAQ. The junction had 6 bases not matched to a gene; V was cut back by 5 bases and J by 0 bases. CDR3 length: 16 residues. Written as DNA, the CDR3 is TGTGCCAGCAGCCCTAAAGACAGGGGTAGCAATCAGCCCCAGCATTTT. Its translation: CASSPKDRGSNQPQHF.

V is TRBV2 and J is TRBJ2-7; D is perhaps TRBD1 (6 bases). This CDR3 region has 13 residues. Looked up from germline, CDR1 is SNHLY and CDR2 is FYNNEI. V was trimmed by 3 bases and J by 2 bases, leaving 8 bases between them. The CDR3 reads CASSEAGAYEQYF. The DNA for the CDR3 is TGTGCCAGCAGTGAGGCAGGGGCCTACGAGCAGTACTTC.

V and J are TRBV20-1 and TRBJ2-1; the match to TRBD2 covers 10 bases. This CDR3 contains 15 residues. Trimming removed 0 bases from V and 5 bases from J; junction bases left unmatched: 4. The germline V gene has CDR1 DFQATT and CDR2 SNEGSKA (reference sequence). The CDR3 nucleotides read TGCAGTGCTAGAGATACTAGCGGGGAGCACAATGAGCAGTTCTTC. Translation gives CSARDTSGEHNEQFF.

The rearrangement links TRBV12-5 to TRBJ1-1; possibly TRBD1 for D (6 bases). Trimming pared 6 bases from V and 5 bases from J, leaving 10 bases between. Germline values: CDR1 LGHNT, CDR2 FRNRAP. The CDR3 runs to 12 residues. CDR3 amino acids: CASGLGQTEAFF. CDR3 DNA: TGTGCTAGTGGCCTTGGACAGACTGAAGCTTTCTTT.

The gene calls are TRBV4-1 and TRBJ1-2; D may be TRBD1 (6 bases). Germline V CDR1 and CDR2: MGHRA, YSYEKL. The ends were cut back, 0 bases at V and 2 bases at J, with 10 bases in the middle. This CDR3 has 15 residues. The CDR3 DNA reads TGCGCCAGCAGCCAAGAATTCACAGGGAACTATGGCTACACCTTC. It is translated as CASSQEFTGNYGYTF.

This clonotype was observed a single time. Because it lacks the conserved phenylalanine or tryptophan at the end, this CDR3 is likely a read error. The rearrangement links TRBV27 to TRBJ1-2; 7 nucleotides match TRBD1. The J segment lost 8 bases and the V segment lost 7 bases, leaving 10 bases of the junction unmatched. This CDR3 contains 13 residues. Germline CDR1 MNHEY, CDR2 SMNVEV (reference sequence). As DNA, the CDR3 is TGTGCCAGCAAAGCCAGGGGGGGTGACGGCTACACCATC. Amino acid sequence: CASKARGGDGYTI.

This clonotype has only a few counts. The chain couples TRBV5-6 to TRBJ1-6, with D uncertain. CDR1 SGHDT and CDR2 YYEEEE come from the germline V gene. The CDR3 extends over 15 amino acids. V was shortened by 6 bases and J by 6 bases, with 16 bases between the two germline ends. CDR3 protein: CASIEMYSLNSPLHF. CDR3 nucleotide sequence: TGTGCCAGCATCGAGATGTACAGCCTTAATTCACCCCTCCACTTT.

The chain employs TRBV10-3 and TRBJ1-1; D may be TRBD1 (5 bases). The length of the CDR3 is 15 residues. Germline CDR1 reads ENHRY; CDR2 reads SYGVKD. Trimming stripped 6 bases from V and 3 bases from J, with 17 bases between. The CDR3 reads CAIRLGTKKDTEAFF. The CDR3 nucleotides are TGTGCCATCAGGCTCGGGACGAAGAAGGACACTGAAGCTTTCTTT.

In this sample, this clonotype turned up many times. This chain uses TRBV7-6 with TRBJ1-1; TRBD1 is a possible D gene (5 bases). Trimming took 1 base from V and 2 from J, leaving 11 bases between them. CDR1 and CDR2 (germline): SGHVS, FNYEAQ. The CDR3 loop spans 15 amino acids. The CDR3 region has the DNA TGTGCCAGCAGCTTAGAAGGGGACCTTAACACTGAAGCTTTCTTT. This gives the protein CASSLEGDLNTEAFF.

This chain joins TRBV5-1 and TRBJ2-7; D gene ambiguous. Trimming took off 0 bases at V and 2 bases at J, with 15 bases between the two ends. CDR1 and CDR2 from the germline V gene are SGHRS and YFSETQ. The CDR3 runs 16 residues. DNA of the CDR3: TGCGCCAGCAGCTTGGGAGCAGTCGAGTTGCCCTACGAGCAGTACTTC. As protein: CASSLGAVELPYEQYF. The full variable domain, its missing parts supplied by reference TRBV5-1 and TRBJ2-7, is KAGVTQTPRYLIKTRGQQVTLSCSPISGHRSVSWYQQTPGQGLQFLFEYFSETQRNKGNFPGRFSGRQFSNSRSEMNVSTLELGDSALYLCASSLGAVELPYEQYFGPGTRLTVT.

The rearrangement links TRBV6-6 to TRBJ1-2, with a weak D call TRBD1 (5 bases). Between the trimmed V and J ends, which lost 0 bases and 8 bases, there was a span of 13 bases. Germline values: CDR1 MNHNY, CDR2 SVGAGI (reference sequence). The CDR3 consists of 14 residues. Here the CDR3 reads CASSYSTPGGGYTF. The CDR3 DNA sequence: TGTGCCAGCAGTTACTCGACCCCCGGGGGAGGCTACACCTTC.

This chain joins TRBV12-3 or TRBV12-4 and TRBJ2-5; 14 positions match TRBD2. There are 16 residues in the CDR3. Trimming removed 6 bases from V and 5 bases from J; junction bases left unmatched: 8. The CDR3 sequence: CASSIDGLAGGETQYF. Here the CDR3 DNA reads TGTGCCAGCAGCATAGACGGACTAGCGGGGGGTGAGACCCAGTACTTC.

This chain uses TRBV29-1 with TRBJ1-2, with D maybe TRBD1 (6 bases). The germline V gene encodes CDR1 SQVTM and CDR2 ANQGSEA. With 6 bases removed from V and 14 bases from J, the gap between germline ends came to 13 bases. CDR3 length equals 9 residues. The CDR3 loop reads CSVDSLGTF. The CDR3 DNA reads TGCAGCGTGGACAGCCTCGGTACCTTC.

In regard to this clonotype: A much larger clone sits a single nucleotide away, making a read error possible. The chain uses TRBV7-8 and TRBJ2-1; 7 bases line up with TRBD2. Germline trimming cut 1 base from V and 8 bases from J; bases unmatched to any gene: 8. The germline gives CDR1 SGHVS, CDR2 FQNEAQ. The CDR3 is made up of 15 amino acids. The CDR3 here is CASSLDSRGVDEQFF. DNA for the CDR3: TGTGCCAGCAGCTTAGACTCCCGGGGGGTAGATGAGCAGTTCTTC.

This clonotype was counted ten times or more. V usage is TRBV7-6 and J usage is TRBJ2-1, with TRBD2 matching over 14 bases. V lost 5 bases, J lost 4 bases, and 4 bases stayed unmatched. This CDR3 has 16 residues. CDR1 is SGHVS, CDR2 FNYEAQ, per germline. The DNA of the CDR3 is TGTGCCAGCAGCATCCGGACTAGCGGGGGGTACAATGAGCAGTTCTTC. It encodes CASSIRTSGGYNEQFF.

This clonotype is a singleton in its sample. V is TRBV12-3 or TRBV12-4 and J is TRBJ1-1, with a tentative D call TRBD1 (6 bases). The CDR3 extends over 17 amino acids. V shed 1 base and J shed 4 bases, with 19 bases lying between them. In DNA, the CDR3 is TGTGCCAGCAGTTTAGACTTCCGGGGGGGCGCAGGCACTGAAGCTTTCTTT. Protein: CASSLDFRGGAGTEAFF.

This clonotype was seen repeatedly, ten times or more. V and J are TRBV7-8 and TRBJ2-7, with TRBD2 as a possible D gene (6 bases). CDR1 and CDR2 from the germline V gene are SGHVS and FQNEAQ. This CDR3 contains 13 residues. V was trimmed by 8 bases and J by 7 bases, leaving 18 bases between them. DNA of the CDR3: TGTGCCAGCTCTCGTCGGGACTTGGGGGAGCAGTACGTC. This encodes CASSRRDLGEQYV.

This clonotype has only a few counts. V and J are TRBV19 and TRBJ2-5, with D unresolved. Germline CDR1 LNHDA, CDR2 SQIVND (reference sequence). The length of the CDR3 is 12 residues. Trimming left V 4 bases short and J 3 bases short, with 6 bases between. In DNA form, the CDR3 reads TGTGCCAGTAGTAATGACGAAGAGACCCAGTACTTC. It is translated as CASSNDEETQYF.

This clonotype was observed a handful of times. At one end the junction does not follow the germline gene, possibly because of a read error. The chain couples TRBV5-3 to TRBJ2-1; TRBD1 aligns across 8 bases. TRBV5-3 is flagged as an ORF with uncertain function. CDR3 length equals 15 residues. The CDR3 region has the DNA TGTGCCAGCAGCTTTAGGGACAGGAATTACAATGAGCAGTTCTTC. It translates to CASSFRDRNYNEQFF.

The V gene is TRBV5-1, the J gene TRBJ1-1; no definite D call. The CDR3 runs 14 residues. CDR1 is SGHRS, CDR2 YFSETQ, per germline. The V end was cut by 2 bases, the J end by 5 bases, with 13 bases between. The CDR3 loop is CASSLGEGGTEAFF. The CDR3 DNA follows: TGCGCCAGCAGCTTAGGAGAGGGAGGTACTGAAGCTTTCTTT.